This T cell receptor (beta chain) was recorded in a study of T cell changes during pregnancy in multiple sclerosis. V dropped 1 base and J dropped 0 bases, with 6 bases sitting between them. In germline, CDR1 is SGHTA, CDR2 FQGNSA. The CDR3 length is 14 residues. Sequencing was performed with immunoSEQ multiplex PCR; in TCRdb, only in-frame clones are kept and a portion is missing. This table has 50,000 or so clones, 92% appearing once. The sequenced sample was CD4+ T cells from peripheral blood mononuclear cells, obtained after pregnancy. This clonotype originated in a female donor with multiple sclerosis, enrolled in a pregnancy study. This chain joins TRBV7-2 and TRBJ1-1, with D unclear. CDR3 in amino acids: CASSLGAMNTEAFF. CDR3 bases: TGTGCCAGCAGCTTAGGGGCTATGAACACTGAAGCTTTCTTT. The variable domain in full, with the rest retrieved from reference TRBV7-2 and TRBJ1-1, is GAGVSQSPSNKVTEKGKDVELRCDPISGHTALYWYRQSLGQGLEFLIYFQGNSAPDKSGLPSDRFSAERTGGSVSTLTIQRTQQEDSAVYLCASSLGAMNTEAFFGQGTRLTVV.